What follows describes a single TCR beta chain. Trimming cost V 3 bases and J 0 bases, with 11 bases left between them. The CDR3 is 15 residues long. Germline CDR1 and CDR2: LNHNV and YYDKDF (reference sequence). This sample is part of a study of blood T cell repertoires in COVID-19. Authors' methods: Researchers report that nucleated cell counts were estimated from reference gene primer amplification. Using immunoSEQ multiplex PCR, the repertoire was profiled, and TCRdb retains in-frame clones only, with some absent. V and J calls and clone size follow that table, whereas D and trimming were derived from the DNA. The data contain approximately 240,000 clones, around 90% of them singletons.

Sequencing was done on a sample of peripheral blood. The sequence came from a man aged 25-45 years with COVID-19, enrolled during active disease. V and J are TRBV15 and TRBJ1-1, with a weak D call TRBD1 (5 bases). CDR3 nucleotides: TGTGCCACCAGCAGCAGACAGTCTTTGAACACTGAAGCTTTCTTT. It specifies CATSSRQSLNTEAFF. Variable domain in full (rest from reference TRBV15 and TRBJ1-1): DAMVIQNPRYQVTQFGKPVTLSCSQTLNHNVMYWYQQKSSQAPKLLFHYYDKDFNNEADTPDNFQSRRPNTSFCFLDIRSPGLGDTAMYLCATSSRQSLNTEAFFGQGTRLTVV.